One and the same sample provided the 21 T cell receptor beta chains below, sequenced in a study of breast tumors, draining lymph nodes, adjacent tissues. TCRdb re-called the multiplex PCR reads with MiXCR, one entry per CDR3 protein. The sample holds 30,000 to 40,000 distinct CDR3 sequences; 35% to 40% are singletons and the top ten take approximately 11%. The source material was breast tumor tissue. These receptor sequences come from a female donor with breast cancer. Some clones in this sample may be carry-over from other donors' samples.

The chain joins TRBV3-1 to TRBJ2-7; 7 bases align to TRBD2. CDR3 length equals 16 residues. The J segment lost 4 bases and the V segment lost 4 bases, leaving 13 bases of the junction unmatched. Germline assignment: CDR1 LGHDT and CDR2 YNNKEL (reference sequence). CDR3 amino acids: CASSLTVGGRGYEQYF. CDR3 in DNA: TGTGCCAGCAGCCTTACAGTGGGAGGGAGAGGTTACGAGCAGTACTTC.

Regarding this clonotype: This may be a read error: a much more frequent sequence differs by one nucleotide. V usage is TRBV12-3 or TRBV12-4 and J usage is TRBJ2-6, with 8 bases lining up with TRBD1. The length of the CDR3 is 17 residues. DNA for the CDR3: TGTACCAGCAGAGGGGACAGGTTGGGTGCTGGGGCCAACGTCCTGACTTTC. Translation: CTSRGDRLGAGANVLTF.

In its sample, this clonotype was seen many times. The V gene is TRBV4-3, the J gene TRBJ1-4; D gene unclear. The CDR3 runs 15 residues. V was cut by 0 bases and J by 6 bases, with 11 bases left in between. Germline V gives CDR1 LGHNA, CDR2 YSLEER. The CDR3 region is CASSQDRWRDEKLFF. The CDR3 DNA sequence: TGCGCCAGCAGCCAAGACAGGTGGAGAGATGAAAAACTGTTTTTT.

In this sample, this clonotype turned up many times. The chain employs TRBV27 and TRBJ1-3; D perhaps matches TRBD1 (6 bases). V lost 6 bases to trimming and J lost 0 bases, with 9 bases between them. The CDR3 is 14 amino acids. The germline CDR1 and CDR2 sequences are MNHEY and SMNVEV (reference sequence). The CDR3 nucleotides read TGTGCCAGCAGAACAGGGCCCTCTGGAAACACCATATATTTT. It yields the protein CASRTGPSGNTIYF.

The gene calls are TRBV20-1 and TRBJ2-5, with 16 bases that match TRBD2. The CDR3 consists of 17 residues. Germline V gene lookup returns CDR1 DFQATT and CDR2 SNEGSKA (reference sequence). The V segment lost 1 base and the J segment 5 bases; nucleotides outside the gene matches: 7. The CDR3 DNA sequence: TGCAGTGCTAGAGGGCCTGGGACTAGCGGGGGGGCCGAGACCCAGTACTTC. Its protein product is CSARGPGTSGGAETQYF.

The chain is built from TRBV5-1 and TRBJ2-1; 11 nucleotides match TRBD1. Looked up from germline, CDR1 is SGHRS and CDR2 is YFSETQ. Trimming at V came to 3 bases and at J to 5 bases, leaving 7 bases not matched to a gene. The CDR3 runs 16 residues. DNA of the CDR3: TGCGCCAGCAGCTCTGGACAGGGGGCGCGGAACAATGAGCAGTTCTTC. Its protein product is CASSSGQGARNNEQFF.

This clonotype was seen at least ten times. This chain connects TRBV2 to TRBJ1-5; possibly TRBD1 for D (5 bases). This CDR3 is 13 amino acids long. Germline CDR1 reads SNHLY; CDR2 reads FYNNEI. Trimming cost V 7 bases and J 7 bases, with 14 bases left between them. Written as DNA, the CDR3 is TGTGCCAGCAATAGACAGTTAGACCAGCCCCAGCATTTT. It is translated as CASNRQLDQPQHF.

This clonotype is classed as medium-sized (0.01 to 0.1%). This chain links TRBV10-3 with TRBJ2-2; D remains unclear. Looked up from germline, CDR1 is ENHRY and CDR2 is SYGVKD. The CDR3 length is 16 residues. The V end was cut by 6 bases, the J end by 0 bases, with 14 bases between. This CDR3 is CAISGPRVTNTGELFF. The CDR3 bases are TGTGCCATCAGCGGCCCTAGAGTGACGAACACCGGGGAGCTGTTTTTT.

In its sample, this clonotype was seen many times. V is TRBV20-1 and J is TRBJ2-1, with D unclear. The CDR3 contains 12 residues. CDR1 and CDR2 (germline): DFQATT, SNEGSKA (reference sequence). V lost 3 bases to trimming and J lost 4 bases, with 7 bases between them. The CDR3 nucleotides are TGCAGTGCTAGGGGTCCATACAATGAGCAGTTCTTC. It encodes CSARGPYNEQFF.

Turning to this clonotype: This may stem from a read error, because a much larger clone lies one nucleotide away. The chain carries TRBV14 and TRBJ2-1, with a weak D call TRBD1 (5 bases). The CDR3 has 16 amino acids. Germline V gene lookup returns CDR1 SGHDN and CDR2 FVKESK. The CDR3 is CASSQPGHSSYNGQFF. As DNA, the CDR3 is TGTGCCAGCAGCCAACCAGGGCACAGCTCCTACAATGGGCAGTTCTTC. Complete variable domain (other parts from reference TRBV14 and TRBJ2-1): EAGVTQFPSHSVIEKGQTVTLRCDPISGHDNLYWYRRVMGKEIKFLLHFVKESKQDESGMPNNRFLAERTGGTYSTLKVQPAELEDSGVYFCASSQPGHSSYNGQFFGPGTRLTVL.

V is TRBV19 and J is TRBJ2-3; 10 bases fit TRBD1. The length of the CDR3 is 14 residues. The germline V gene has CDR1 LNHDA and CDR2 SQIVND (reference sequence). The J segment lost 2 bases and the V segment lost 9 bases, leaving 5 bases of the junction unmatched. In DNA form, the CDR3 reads TGTGCCAGCTGGGACAGGGGTGACACAGATACGCAGTATTTT. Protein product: CASWDRGDTDTQYF.

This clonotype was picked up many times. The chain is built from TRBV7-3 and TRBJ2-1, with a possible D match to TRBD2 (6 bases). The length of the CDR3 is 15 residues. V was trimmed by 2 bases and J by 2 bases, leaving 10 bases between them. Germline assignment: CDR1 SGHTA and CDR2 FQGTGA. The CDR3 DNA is TGTGCCAGCAGCTTAGACGGGAGTGCCTACAATGAGCAGTTCTTC. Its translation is CASSLDGSAYNEQFF.

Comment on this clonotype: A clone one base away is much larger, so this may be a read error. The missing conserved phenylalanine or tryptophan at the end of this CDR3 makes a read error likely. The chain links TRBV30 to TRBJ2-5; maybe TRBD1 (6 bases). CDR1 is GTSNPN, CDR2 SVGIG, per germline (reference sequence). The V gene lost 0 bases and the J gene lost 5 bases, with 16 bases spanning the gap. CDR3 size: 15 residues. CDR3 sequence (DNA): TGTGCCTGGAGTGTACCCCAGGGGTTGGGGGAGACCCAGTACCTC. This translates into CAWSVPQGLGETQYL.

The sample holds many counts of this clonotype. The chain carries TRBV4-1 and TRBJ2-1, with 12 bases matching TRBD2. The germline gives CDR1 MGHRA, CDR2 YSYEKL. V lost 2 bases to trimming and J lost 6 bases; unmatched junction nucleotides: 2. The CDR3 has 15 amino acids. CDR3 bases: TGCGCCAGCAGCCAACGGACTAGCGGGATCAATGAGCAGTTCTTC. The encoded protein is CASSQRTSGINEQFF.

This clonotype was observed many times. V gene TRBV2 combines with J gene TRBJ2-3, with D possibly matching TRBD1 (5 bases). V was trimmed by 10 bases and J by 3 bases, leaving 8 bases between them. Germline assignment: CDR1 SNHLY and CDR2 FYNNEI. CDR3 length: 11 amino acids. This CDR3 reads CATRVTDTQYF. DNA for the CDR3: TGTGCCACCAGGGTTACAGATACGCAGTATTTT.

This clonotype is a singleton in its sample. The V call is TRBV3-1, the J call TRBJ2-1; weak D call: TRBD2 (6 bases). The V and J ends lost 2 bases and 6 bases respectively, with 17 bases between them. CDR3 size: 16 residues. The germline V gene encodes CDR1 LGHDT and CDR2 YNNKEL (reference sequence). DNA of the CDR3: TGTGCCAGCAGCCAAAGATTAGCGGTGGGATTCAATGAGCAGTTCTTC. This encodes CASSQRLAVGFNEQFF.

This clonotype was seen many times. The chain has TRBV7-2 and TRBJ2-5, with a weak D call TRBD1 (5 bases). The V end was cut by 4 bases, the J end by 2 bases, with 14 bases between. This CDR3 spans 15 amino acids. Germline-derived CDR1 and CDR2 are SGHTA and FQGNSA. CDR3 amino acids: CASSSTVPQQETQYF. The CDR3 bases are TGTGCCAGCAGCTCGACAGTACCCCAACAAGAGACCCAGTACTTC.

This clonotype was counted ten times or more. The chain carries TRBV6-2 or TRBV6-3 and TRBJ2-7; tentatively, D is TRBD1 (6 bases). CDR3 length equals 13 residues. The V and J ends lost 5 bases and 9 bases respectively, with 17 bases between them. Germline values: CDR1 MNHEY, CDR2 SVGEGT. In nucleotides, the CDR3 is TGTGCCAGCAGTAGACTGGACAGAAAAGGGCAGTACTTC. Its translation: CASSRLDRKGQYF.

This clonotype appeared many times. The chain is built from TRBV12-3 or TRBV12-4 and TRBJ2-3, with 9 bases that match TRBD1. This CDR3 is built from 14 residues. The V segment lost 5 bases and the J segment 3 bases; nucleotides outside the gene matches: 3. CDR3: CASSNRGQTDTQYF. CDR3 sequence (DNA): TGTGCCAGCAGTAACAGGGGGCAGACAGATACGCAGTATTTT.

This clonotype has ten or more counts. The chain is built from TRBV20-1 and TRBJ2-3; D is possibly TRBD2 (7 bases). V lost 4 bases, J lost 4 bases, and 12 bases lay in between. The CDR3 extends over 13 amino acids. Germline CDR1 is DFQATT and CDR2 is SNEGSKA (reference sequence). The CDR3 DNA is TGCAGTGCTACGGGGAGGGGGGCAGATACGCAGTATTTT. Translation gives CSATGRGADTQYF.

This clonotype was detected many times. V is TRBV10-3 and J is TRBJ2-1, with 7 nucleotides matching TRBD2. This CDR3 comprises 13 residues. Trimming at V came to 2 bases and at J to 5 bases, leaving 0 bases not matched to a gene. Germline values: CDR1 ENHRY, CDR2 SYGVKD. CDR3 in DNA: TGTGCCATCAGTGAGACTAGCGACAATGAGCAGTTCTTC. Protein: CAISETSDNEQFF.